The clone carrying this TCR beta chain has just one count. This entry is derived from a study of blood T cell repertoires in COVID-19. Study in general: The United States, Italy and Spain supplied acute and convalescent COVID-19 samples. In each case, the material was cDNA or gDNA derived from T cells, B-cell-depleted T cells, or PBMCs.

In the authors' methods: Estimation of nucleated cell counts relied on the amplification of reference gene primers. This table comes from immunoSEQ multiplex PCR, and its TCRdb copy is limited to in-frame clones, with some not included. Clone size and the V and J calls come from that table; the DNA yielded D and trimming. The sample has more than 150,000 clones; around 84% are singletons. Sequences were obtained from peripheral blood. This clonotype was obtained from a woman aged 45-65 years with acute or convalescent COVID-19.

The CDR3 spells CASSPTETGPYNEQFF. The DNA for the CDR3 is TGCGCCAGCAGCCCGACCGAGACAGGGCCCTACAATGAGCAGTTCTTC. This chain joins TRBV5-1 and TRBJ2-1, with TRBD1 matching 7 bases. V was pared by 4 bases and J by 2 bases, with 9 bases of the junction left unmatched. The CDR3 totals 16 residues. From germline, CDR1 is SGHRS and CDR2 YFSETQ.